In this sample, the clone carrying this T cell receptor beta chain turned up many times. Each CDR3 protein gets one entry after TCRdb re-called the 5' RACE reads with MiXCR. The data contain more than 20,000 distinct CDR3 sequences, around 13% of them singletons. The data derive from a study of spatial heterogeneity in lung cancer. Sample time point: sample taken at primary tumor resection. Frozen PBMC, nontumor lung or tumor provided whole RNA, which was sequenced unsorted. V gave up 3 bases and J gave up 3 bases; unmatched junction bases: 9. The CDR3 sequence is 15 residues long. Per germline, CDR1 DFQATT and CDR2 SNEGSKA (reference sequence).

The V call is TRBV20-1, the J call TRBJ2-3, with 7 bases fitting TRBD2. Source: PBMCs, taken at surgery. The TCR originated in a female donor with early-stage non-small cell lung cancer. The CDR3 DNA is TGCAGTGCTAGTTCTCGGGGGGTGGGGACAGATACGCAGTATTTT. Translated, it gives CSASSRGVGTDTQYF.